A single sample gave rise to the 14 T cell receptor beta chains below, sequenced in a study of vaccination effects on CD4 cells after COVID-19. Before sequencing took place, the ViraFEST assay used viral peptide pools to expand antigen-specific CD4+ T cells. Researchers isolated CD4+ T cells once ten to eleven days of culture had elapsed. Among the vaccine recipients, none had a prior SARS-CoV-2 infection, and nucleocapsid antibodies were negative. Clones were sequenced by immunoSEQ multiplex PCR, and TCRdb holds only the in-frame ones, with some missing. The sample has some 68,000 clones, 80% seen once. Their antigens remain unidentified. Material: CD4+ T cells from PBMCs cultured with SARS-CoV-2 spike peptides, obtained before COVID-19 vaccination. The source is a human donor who received a COVID-19 vaccine.

Here the CDR3 DNA reads TGTGCCAGCAGCCAGATGGTTAGCAATCAGCCCCAGCATTTT. It specifies CASSQMVSNQPQHF. The J gene is TRBJ1-5, the V gene TRBV3-1 (or the pseudogene TRBV3-2), with D uncertain. V lost 3 bases to trimming and J lost 0 bases, with 6 bases between them. The CDR3 consists of 14 residues. The germline V gene encodes CDR1 LGHDT and CDR2 YNNKEL (reference sequence).

The rearrangement uses TRBV4-3 and TRBJ1-6; a weak D match, TRBD1 (6 bases). CDR1 is LGHNA, CDR2 YSLEER, per germline. Trimming removed 0 bases at V and 3 bases at J, with 18 bases between. The CDR3 runs to 19 residues. The CDR3: CASSQDGQTGSGYNSPLHF. DNA for the CDR3: TGCGCCAGCAGCCAAGATGGTCAGACAGGATCAGGCTATAATTCACCCCTCCACTTT.

This clone occurred a few times. The chain is built from TRBV14 and TRBJ1-6, with 8 bases that match TRBD1. The CDR3 runs to 19 residues. CDR1 SGHDN and CDR2 FVKESK come from the germline V gene. V lost 1 base and J lost 0; bases outside the gene matches: 8. The CDR3 nucleotides are TGTGCCAGCAGCCAAGGGACAGGGACTAAGAGCTCCTATAATTCACCCCTCCACTTT. Its translation: CASSQGTGTKSSYNSPLHF.

The chain uses TRBV7-2 and TRBJ1-5, with 9 bases fitting TRBD1. V was pared by 3 bases and J by 6 bases, with 6 bases of the junction left unmatched. The CDR3 spans 15 residues. The germline gives CDR1 SGHTA, CDR2 FQGNSA. The CDR3 loop reads CASSFDGQGIQPQHF. In nucleotides, the CDR3 is TGTGCCAGCAGCTTCGACGGACAGGGGATTCAGCCCCAGCATTTT.

J is TRBJ1-5 and V is TRBV28; 11 bases match TRBD1. The CDR3 has 17 residues. The trim removed 8 bases at V and 5 bases at J, leaving 14 bases unmatched. Per germline, CDR1 MDHEN and CDR2 SYDVKM. The CDR3 region has the DNA TGTGCCAGCCGGACAGGGGGCCATTCTCTCTTTGATCAGCCCCAGCATTTT. Residues: CASRTGGHSLFDQPQHF.

The chain is built from TRBV18 and TRBJ2-3; no clear D. The CDR3 extends over 11 amino acids. V was pared by 8 bases and J by 4 bases, with 7 bases between. Germline V gives CDR1 KGHSH, CDR2 LQKENI. CDR3 nucleotide sequence: TGTGCCAGCACCCCCGCAGATACGCAGTATTTT. Encoded protein: CASTPADTQYF.

The chain has TRBV6-6 and TRBJ2-4; either TRBD1 or TRBD2 may supply D (5 bases each). This CDR3 comprises 16 residues. Deletions cut 7 bases from V and 6 bases from J, with 22 bases between. In germline, CDR1 is MNHNY, CDR2 SVGAGI (reference sequence). In nucleotides, the CDR3 is TGTGCCAGCAACGGTGGGAAACTGGGGGACCGAAACATTCAGTACTTC. Amino acids: CASNGGKLGDRNIQYF.

This chain uses TRBV7-3 with TRBJ1-2, with a tentative D call TRBD1 (5 bases). This CDR3 spans 13 amino acids. Germline V gives CDR1 SGHTA, CDR2 FQGTGA. V shed 2 bases and J shed 4 bases, with 8 bases lying between them. CDR3 amino acids: CASSLGGLYGYTF. The DNA of the CDR3 is TGTGCCAGCAGCTTAGGGGGACTCTATGGCTACACCTTC.

This clone was found a few times. The chain combines TRBV5-6 with TRBJ2-5, with D unclear. Trimming pared 4 bases from V and 0 bases from J, leaving 7 bases between. Per germline, CDR1 SGHDT and CDR2 YYEEEE. This CDR3 spans 13 amino acids. The CDR3 protein is CASSPFNQETQYF. The DNA of the CDR3 is TGTGCCAGCAGCCCTTTCAACCAAGAGACCCAGTACTTC.

The chain couples TRBV5-1 to TRBJ2-2, with a weak D call TRBD1 (6 bases). The CDR3 totals 15 residues. The V end was cut by 3 bases, the J end by 5 bases, with 14 bases between. Per the germline V gene, CDR1 is SGHRS and CDR2 is YFSETQ. This CDR3 reads CASSSTGLGTGELFF. In DNA, the CDR3 is TGCGCCAGCAGCTCAACAGGGCTGGGGACCGGGGAGCTGTTTTTT.

V and J are TRBV2 and TRBJ1-1; perhaps TRBD1 as D (5 bases). Looked up from germline, CDR1 is SNHLY and CDR2 is FYNNEI. The CDR3 runs 13 residues. The V end was cut by 5 bases, the J end by 0 bases, with 7 bases between. The CDR3 loop is CASSNRLNTEAFF. The CDR3 coding sequence is TGTGCCAGCAGTAACAGGCTGAACACTGAAGCTTTCTTT.

This clone occurred a few times. The V call is TRBV12-3 or TRBV12-4, the J call TRBJ2-7, with D unclear. CDR3 length equals 10 residues. V was pared by 10 bases and J by 6 bases, with 10 bases between. CDR3 in amino acids: CATPASEQYV. Here the CDR3 DNA reads TGTGCCACACCTGCAAGCGAGCAGTACGTC.

J is TRBJ1-1 and V is TRBV7-3, with D hard to call. Germline CDR1 SGHTA, CDR2 FQGTGA. This CDR3 has 13 residues. Trimming took 0 bases from V and 6 from J, leaving 8 bases between them. The CDR3 coding sequence is TGTGCCAGCAGCTTAACGTTACAGTCTGAAGCTTTCTTT. Its protein is CASSLTLQSEAFF.

This clone was seen once. The chain uses TRBV6-6 and TRBJ2-1, with D hard to call. The CDR3 contains 12 residues. The V gene lost 0 bases and the J gene lost 12 bases, with 9 bases spanning the gap. CDR1 is MNHNY and CDR2 is SVGAGI in the germline V gene (reference sequence). The CDR3, as DNA: TGTGCCAGCAGTTACTCGGCCCGGGCGCAGTTCTTC. Protein: CASSYSARAQFF.